This TCR beta chain appears in the sequencing data of a study of blood T cells in healthy people across ages. General study results and limits: Long-lived donors exceeded aged donors in naive CD4+ cells and diversity. Researchers deemed the diversity estimates from one million T cells underestimates. The recorded TCR beta diversity per million T cells decreased in a roughly linear manner with age.

With a J-beta primer mix and a sample-barcoded 5' primer, a second PCR ran about 7 to 12 cycles. Every cDNA molecule bore a tag from a template-switch adaptor containing 12 random nucleotides. TCRdb re-analysed the 5' RACE reads in MiXCR, keeping a single row per CDR3 protein. The table records more than 650,000 distinct CDR3 sequences, roughly 50% of them present only once. V was cut by 4 bases and J by 4 bases, with 13 bases left in between. CDR1 and CDR2 (germline): MNHEY, SMNVEV (reference sequence). The CDR3 covers 14 residues. With respect to this clonotype: As yet, its antigen is unknown.

Sequences were obtained from blood. This clonotype was obtained from a man older than 75 in good health. The rearrangement links TRBV27 to TRBJ1-1, with unresolved D. The CDR3 DNA follows: TGTGCCAGCAGTTCTCCGTTAGAGGGCACTGAAGCTTTCTTT. This gives the protein CASSSPLEGTEAFF.